This entry lists 14 T cell receptor beta chains sequenced from one sample in a study of neoadjuvant nivolumab and ipilimumab in lung cancer. Some clones are missing from TCRdb's copy, which holds only in-frame ones; the method was immunoSEQ multiplex PCR. The sample shows around 21,000 clones, roughly 85% of them seen only once. The sample here was peripheral blood, taken before neoadjuvant nivolumab, alone or with ipilimumab. The receptors come from an adult with non-small cell lung cancer.

DNA for the CDR3: TGTGCCAGCAGTCCAGGGCTGGGGGCTTTCTTT. Amino acids: CASSPGLGAFF. The chain recombines TRBV11-3 with TRBJ1-1; weak D call: TRBD1 (5 bases). CDR3 length: 11 residues. CDR1 and CDR2 (germline): SGHNT, YENEEA. Trimming removed 6 bases at V and 11 bases at J, with 13 bases between.

The rearrangement joins TRBV9 to TRBJ1-5, with 8 bases aligning to TRBD1. V lost 3 bases to trimming and J lost 3 bases; unmatched junction nucleotides: 5. CDR1 SGDLS and CDR2 YYNGEE come from the germline V gene. The CDR3 runs 15 residues. This CDR3 reads CASSAGQAFNQPQHF. CDR3 DNA: TGTGCCAGCAGCGCGGGACAGGCGTTCAATCAGCCCCAGCATTTT.

V gene TRBV7-3 combines with J gene TRBJ2-7, with 7 bases lining up with TRBD1. This CDR3 comprises 13 residues. The V gene end was trimmed by 0 bases and the J gene end by 9 bases; junction bases not matched to a gene: 5. CDR1 is SGHTA, CDR2 FQGTGA, per germline. CDR3 bases: TGTGCCAGCAGCTTAACGCTGAGGGGGCGGCAGTACTTC. Translation gives CASSLTLRGRQYF. The full variable domain, rest sourced from reference TRBV7-3 and TRBJ2-7, is GAGVSQTPSNKVTEKGKYVELRCDPISGHTALYWYRQSLGQGPEFLIYFQGTGAADDSGLPNDRFFAVRPEGSVSTLKIQRTERGDSAVYLCASSLTLRGRQYFGPGTRLTVT.

The chain combines TRBV19 with TRBJ1-1; D uncertain. With 11 bases removed from V and 7 bases from J, the gap between germline ends came to 14 bases. CDR1 is LNHDA, CDR2 SQIVND, per germline (reference sequence). This CDR3 is 11 amino acids long. The CDR3 is CAGYWAGEAFF. CDR3 in DNA: TGTGCCGGATACTGGGCAGGTGAAGCTTTCTTT.

The chain couples TRBV9 to TRBJ2-5; 8 positions match TRBD1. Germline V gene lookup returns CDR1 SGDLS and CDR2 YYNGEE. Losses at the gene ends were 4 bases for V and 5 bases for J; bases not matched to a gene: 4. This CDR3 is 13 amino acids long. For the CDR3, the DNA is TGTGCCAGCAGCAGACAGGGGTTGGAGACCCAGTACTTC. It encodes CASSRQGLETQYF.

The chain combines TRBV5-5 with TRBJ1-1; the D gene is possibly TRBD1 (5 bases). Trimming took 4 bases from V and 6 from J, leaving 19 bases between them. Germline V lookup: CDR1 SGHKS, CDR2 YYEKEE (reference sequence). The CDR3 loop spans 15 amino acids. The CDR3 loop reads CASSGGGTRKSEAFF. The CDR3 DNA reads TGTGCCAGCAGCGGGGGTGGGACCCGAAAGTCTGAAGCTTTCTTT.

The V and J genes are TRBV19 and TRBJ2-1; D might be TRBD1 or TRBD2, each matching 5 bases. The CDR3 is 13 amino acids. V was cut by 1 base and J by 9 bases, with 10 bases left in between. The germline CDR1 and CDR2 sequences are LNHDA and SQIVND (reference sequence). CDR3: CASSIVGGTEQFF. CDR3 DNA sequence: TGTGCCAGTAGTATAGTCGGTGGGACTGAGCAGTTCTTC. The full variable domain, its missing parts supplied by reference TRBV19 and TRBJ2-1, is DGGITQSPKYLFRKEGQNVTLSCEQNLNHDAMYWYRQDPGQGLRLIYYSQIVNDFQKGDIAEGYSVSREKKESFPLTVTSAQKNPTAFYLCASSIVGGTEQFFGPGTRLTVL.

V usage is TRBV5-4 and J usage is TRBJ1-2; D remains unclear. Germline assignment: CDR1 SGHNT and CDR2 YYREEE (reference sequence). The CDR3 length is 13 residues. The V end was cut by 5 bases, the J end by 8 bases, with 16 bases between. The CDR3, as DNA: TGTGCCAGCAGGCCTGGGCCCACACGGGGCTACACCTTC. It codes for CASRPGPTRGYTF.

The rearrangement links TRBV19 to TRBJ1-2, with unresolved D. Trimming removed 11 bases from V and 5 bases from J, with 12 bases in between. The CDR3 covers 11 residues. The germline V gene encodes CDR1 LNHDA and CDR2 SQIVND (reference sequence). CDR3 sequence (DNA): TGTGCCTCAGAAACGGGGTATGGCTACACCTTC. This gives the protein CASETGYGYTF.

This clone turned up a few times. This chain joins TRBV5-5 and TRBJ1-3; D remains unclear. The germline gives CDR1 SGHKS, CDR2 YYEKEE (reference sequence). The CDR3 covers 11 residues. V was shortened by 2 bases and J by 3 bases, with 0 bases between the two germline ends. The CDR3 loop is CASSFGNTIYF. The CDR3 region has the DNA TGTGCCAGCAGCTTTGGAAACACCATATATTTT.

The sample holds a few counts of this clone. The chain has TRBV5-6 and TRBJ2-3, with 7 nucleotides matching TRBD1. V was pared by 0 bases and J by 0 bases, with 1 base of the junction left unmatched. CDR1 is SGHDT, CDR2 YYEEEE, per germline. The CDR3 is 15 amino acids. CDR3 protein: CASSLEQGSTDTQYF. DNA for the CDR3: TGTGCCAGCAGCTTGGAACAGGGGAGCACAGATACGCAGTATTTT.

Turning to this clone: Other DNA sequences from this sample encode an identical CDR3 as well. The J gene is TRBJ2-5, the V gene TRBV9; perhaps TRBD2 as D (5 bases). CDR3 length equals 14 residues. V was cut by 0 bases and J by 5 bases, with 11 bases left in between. Germline CDR1 and CDR2: SGDLS and YYNGEE. DNA of the CDR3: TGTGCCAGCAGCGTAGCAGTCGGCGGGGAGACCCAGTACTTC. Amino acid sequence: CASSVAVGGETQYF.

This clone occurred once. This chain links TRBV6-1 with TRBJ2-3; D is possibly TRBD2 (5 bases). With 6 bases removed from V and 5 bases from J, the gap between germline ends came to 15 bases. The CDR3 runs to 14 residues. Looked up from germline, CDR1 is MNHNS and CDR2 is SASEGT. DNA for the CDR3: TGTGCCAGCAGAATGAGCCTTCGGGAAGATACGCAGTATTTT. This translates into CASRMSLREDTQYF.

This clone was seen once. The rearrangement joins TRBV18 to TRBJ1-2; D is uncertain. This CDR3 is 15 amino acids long. V was clipped by 6 bases and J by 5 bases, with 19 bases between them. Germline V lookup: CDR1 KGHSH, CDR2 LQKENI. The CDR3 loop reads CASSPGSAVGYGYTF. The CDR3 DNA reads TGTGCCAGCTCCCCAGGATCCGCCGTGGGTTATGGCTACACCTTC.